This T cell receptor beta chain stems from a study of blood T cell repertoires in COVID-19 (dated by TCRdb to 2020 to 2021). A note on the overall study: Samples from collaborators originated in the United States, Italy and Spain and spanned both the acute and convalescent phases of COVID-19. The material from the prospective study consisted of cDNA or gDNA derived from T cells, B-cell-depleted T cells, or PBMCs. The dataset comprised deeply sampled blood TCRbeta repertoires from subjects exposed to, actively infected with, or recovered from COVID-19. A freely available public database, intended as a resource for researchers studying the immune response to SARS-CoV-2, is where the repertoires were released. Samples were obtained from the ongoing ImmuneRACE study (first 160 participants) and from about 1,300 subjects provided by 6 global collaborators. A de-identified subject ID, COVID-19 status, age in years and sex were almost always included in the sample metadata. HLA class I and class II types, where available, came from metadata supplied by the sample provider rather than from assay-based typing.

Results the study describes overall, beyond this receptor: How much clinical and demographic metadata was included differed by source and by participant, and the metadata was provided uncurated.

TCRbeta CDR3 regions were amplified from genomic DNA using the immunoSEQ Assay, a bias-controlled multiplex PCR. On the study's bioinformatics: Within the assay, amplification of reference gene primers was used to estimate how many nucleated cells each sample contained. To quantify the absolute abundance of each unique TCRbeta CDR3 rearrangement, sequence reads were collapsed and filtered. For each sample, productive Simpson clonality was calculated as the square root of Simpson's diversity index over productive rearrangements. Imported from immuneACCESS, the table was reduced by TCRdb to in-frame sequences with V and J called. These copies leave out some clones; in studies compared against another copy, an unresolved V gene accounts for under half, and the cause of the remainder is not known. The DNA gave D and trimming, while V, J and clone size come from that table. The sample contains some 150,000 clones, around 82% of them found a single time. Jointly, the top ten make up over 0.55% of the sample.

The CDR3 covers 13 residues, taking in both the cysteine and the phenylalanine. Only the CDR3 part of the read is kept: 39 bases, read in frame from the first base. The germline ends are 7 bases apart after V is trimmed by 2 bases and J by 2 bases. In the germline V gene, CDR1 corresponds to MNHEY and CDR2 to SVGEGT. Concerning this clone: What antigen it recognizes has not been identified. It has no much larger one-base neighbor in the sample; base qualities were not kept.

At one collaborating source in Seattle, patients were enrolled during active infection and were followed longitudinally through the course of disease. Collaborating institutions collected whole blood in K2EDTA tubes following their own protocols. Collaborator samples were shipped for TCRbeta analysis as frozen whole blood, isolated PBMCs, or DNA extracted from either sample type. The chain joins TRBV6-2 or TRBV6-3 to TRBJ2-7, and TRBD1 may be the D gene, going by 6 matching bases. The origin of this receptor is a man in his 60s with COVID-19, enrolled during active disease. The source material was peripheral blood. The CDR3 region reads CASSYGGPYEQYF. The nucleotide sequence reads TGTGCCAGCAGTTACGGGGGCCCCTACGAGCAGTACTTC.